The sequence of this T cell receptor beta chain was determined in a study of blood T cell repertoires in COVID-19. In the authors' workflow: Using reference gene primer amplification, nucleated cell counts were estimated. Sequencing was performed with immunoSEQ multiplex PCR; in TCRdb, only in-frame clones are kept and a portion is missing. V and J calls plus clone size are reproduced from that table; the DNA served to infer D and trimming. The profile shows 120,000 or so clones, 80% to 90% of them singletons. V lost 8 bases and J lost 7; bases outside the gene matches: 9. Germline lookup yields CDR1 MDHEN and CDR2 SYDVKM. The CDR3 sequence is 13 residues long.

The clonotype was recovered from a human donor in a cohort sampled during active COVID-19. Material for sequencing was peripheral blood. V usage is TRBV28 and J usage is TRBJ2-7, with 9 bases matching TRBD1. The CDR3 DNA reads TGTGCCAGCCTCAATACAGGGGGCCGAGAGCAGTACTTC. Its protein is CASLNTGGREQYF.